Detailed here is one T cell receptor (beta chain). The antigen is undetermined. The PCR contained 60 Vbeta and 13 Jbeta primers. TCRdb's copy holds only in-frame clones and misses some; the assay was immunoSEQ multiplex PCR. The data hold under 150,000 clones, with around 80% observed a single time. The sample is drawn from a study of cytomegalovirus exposure and HLA in healthy donors. Findings and limits, study-wide: Researchers counted roughly 160 TCR beta chains as cytomegalovirus-associated.

The junction had 6 bases not matched to a gene; V was cut back by 3 bases and J by 7 bases. Germline CDR1 MNHNS, CDR2 SASEGT. The length of the CDR3 is 14 residues. The V gene is TRBV6-1, the J gene TRBJ1-5; 7 nucleotides align to TRBD1. The source material was PBMCs. This TCR derives from a woman aged 40 to 50 in good health and CMV-seronegative. CDR3 in amino acids: CASSETGRRQPQHF. In DNA form, the CDR3 reads TGTGCCAGCAGTGAGACAGGGCGGCGCCAGCCCCAGCATTTT.